This paragraph reports one T cell receptor beta chain. A few counts support this clonotype. Which antigen it targets is not known. No base quality information exists; no much larger clone differs at one position. Libraries were constructed by PCR. Sequenced using an Illumina HiSeq 2500. TCR libraries were prepared with molecular barcoding, using unique molecular identifiers to normalize TCRbeta repertoire quantification. TCRdb redid the processing of the public reads, applying fastp at Q25 and MiXCR, and retained in-frame beta chains. Rows matching on CDR3 protein sequence are summarized as one entry with the most common DNA and genes. This sample comprises approximately 130,000 distinct CDR3 sequences, about 9.5% of them detected only once. 24% of the sample is taken by the ten largest. Reading the label with the study, this specimen's treatment or condition is: allogeneic hematopoietic cell transplantation with graft depleted of TCRalphabeta T cells and CD19 B cells. The transplant recipients were children given TCRalphabeta/CD19-depleted allogeneic hematopoietic cell grafts.

This entry is derived from a study of T-cell reconstitution after alpha-beta-depleted transplantation in children (TCRdb year 2016). A note on the overall study: T-cell immune reconstitution after TCRalphabeta/CD19-depleted allogeneic hematopoietic cell transplantation in children was quantitatively tracked in the study by means of TCR repertoire profiling.

Results and caveats for the whole study, not just this receptor: Hyperexpanded clone frequencies declined over subsequent months; after one year, T-cell counts and TCRbeta diversity were mostly attributed to newly produced T cells. In some patients, high TCRbeta diversity at day 60 was attributed to recipient T cells and intrathymic progenitors that had survived conditioning. About two months after transplant, the apparently early recovery of alphabetaT-cell counts reportedly depended on just several hundred clones that had expanded rapidly and came from non-depleted graft cells.

This TCR was sampled from a girl under two years old who had a stem cell transplant for combined immunodeficiency, so the T cells may come from the graft donor. The source was PBMCs, mostly from graft donor cells, collected 180 days after TCRalphabeta/CD19-depleted stem cell transplant.

The CDR3: CASSQSLWASYEQYF. The DNA is as follows: TGCGCCAGCAGCCAATCACTATGGGCTTCCTACGAGCAGTACTTC. Recombination linked TRBV4-3 to TRBJ2-7; the D gene is not confidently resolved. Including the terminal cysteine and phenylalanine, the CDR3 comprises 15 residues. Here the CDR3 DNA is all that survives: 45 bases in frame from base 1. V is clipped by 2 bases and J by 1 base, and the sequence between their germline boundaries is 12 bases long. Reading the germline V gene gives CDR1 LGHNA and CDR2 YSLEER.